This TCR beta chain was captured in a study of cytomegalovirus exposure and HLA in healthy donors. The assay was immunoSEQ multiplex PCR, and TCRdb's table has in-frame clones only and misses some. The repertoire holds 250,000 to 350,000 clones, with over 75% as singletons. With regard to this clone: Its specificity is not known.

The CDR3 contains 12 residues. Germline CDR1 SGHRS, CDR2 YFSETQ. V shed 4 bases and J 9 bases; nucleotides not matched to a gene: 4. General study results and limits: In the roughly 120 validation repertoires, a later analysis found that first-cohort TCR clusters tended to co-occur.

This rearrangement joins TRBV5-1 to TRBJ2-1, with 7 nucleotides matching TRBD2. Sequencing was carried out using PBMCs. The clonotype originates from a man aged 30 to 45 in good health and CMV-seronegative. CDR3 in DNA: TGCGCCAGCAGCGGCACTAGCGTTGAGCAGTTCTTC. Translation gives CASSGTSVEQFF. Supplemented by reference TRBV5-1 and TRBJ2-1, the full variable domain reads KAGVTQTPRYLIKTRGQQVTLSCSPISGHRSVSWYQQTPGQGLQFLFEYFSETQRNKGNFPGRFSGRQFSNSRSEMNVSTLELGDSALYLCASSGTSVEQFFGPGTRLTVL.